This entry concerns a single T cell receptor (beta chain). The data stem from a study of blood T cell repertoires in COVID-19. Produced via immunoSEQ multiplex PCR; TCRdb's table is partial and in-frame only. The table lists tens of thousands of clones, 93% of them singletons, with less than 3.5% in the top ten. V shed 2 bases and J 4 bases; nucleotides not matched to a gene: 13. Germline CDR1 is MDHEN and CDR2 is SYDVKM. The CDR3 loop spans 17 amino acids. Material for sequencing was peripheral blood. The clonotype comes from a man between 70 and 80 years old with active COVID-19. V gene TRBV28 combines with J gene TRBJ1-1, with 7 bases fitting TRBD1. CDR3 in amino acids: CASSLPFDRVGSTEAFF. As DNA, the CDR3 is TGTGCCAGCAGTTTACCTTTCGACAGGGTGGGGTCCACTGAAGCTTTCTTT.